The 11 T cell receptor beta chains below all came from one sample that was sequenced in a study of monozygotic twins with inflammatory bowel disease. Each CDR3 protein gets one entry in TCRdb, which reprocessed the 5' RACE reads and gives no DNA. The sample includes approximately 330,000 distinct CDR3 sequences. Sequenced material: blood. The receptors were gathered from a human donor with ulcerative colitis or Crohn's disease, or a healthy co-twin of an affected twin (not recorded which).

V gene TRBV4-1 combines with J gene TRBJ2-1; the TCRdb call, TRBD2, lacks DNA for checking. CDR3 length: 15 residues. From germline, CDR1 is MGHRA and CDR2 YSYEKL. CDR3 residues: CASSQEPSTYNEQFF.

The chain uses TRBV19 and TRBJ2-1; TCRdb picks TRBD1, but there is no DNA to check that call. This CDR3 is built from 14 residues. Germline V gene data show CDR1 as LNHDA and CDR2 as SQIVND (reference sequence). The CDR3 here is CATAKQGIGNEQFF.

V and J are TRBV20-1 and TRBJ1-3; absent DNA, TCRdb's TRBD1 call cannot be checked. CDR1 is DFQATT and CDR2 is SNEGSKA in the germline V gene (reference sequence). This CDR3 comprises 14 residues. The CDR3 reads CSAARDALGNTIYF.

The chain links TRBV2 to TRBJ2-7; absent DNA, TCRdb's TRBD1 call cannot be checked. The CDR3 has 17 amino acids. The germline gives CDR1 SNHLY, CDR2 FYNNEI. This CDR3 reads CASSGTGTESSIYEQYF.

This sequence joins TRBV20-1 and TRBJ2-5; the TRBD2 assignment by TCRdb is unverifiable without DNA. This CDR3 spans 15 amino acids. The germline CDR1 and CDR2 sequences are DFQATT and SNEGSKA (reference sequence). The CDR3: CSATGSGLRFMTQYF.

V usage is TRBV11-2 and J usage is TRBJ2-2; no DNA is available, so the TRBD1 call from TCRdb remains unchecked. This CDR3 region has 15 residues. CDR1 is SGHAT, CDR2 FQNNGV, per germline. The CDR3 protein is CASSSLQQGTGELFF.

This chain connects TRBV5-1 to TRBJ1-1. Germline CDR1 SGHRS, CDR2 YFSETQ. The CDR3 sequence is 15 residues long. The CDR3 reads CASSARTAANTEAFF.

The genes are TRBV9 and TRBJ1-1; without DNA, the TCRdb call of TRBD1 cannot be checked. The CDR3 length is 13 residues. Germline-derived CDR1 and CDR2 are SGDLS and YYNGEE. CDR3: CASSVKGGTEAFF.

V is TRBV4-3 and J is TRBJ2-7; TCRdb returns TRBD1, unconfirmable since there is no DNA. The CDR3 covers 15 residues. From germline, CDR1 is LGHNA and CDR2 YSLEER. CDR3: CASSQDWRGNYEQYF.

The rearrangement links TRBV5-1 to TRBJ2-4. The CDR3 spans 12 residues. From germline, CDR1 is SGHRS and CDR2 YFSETQ. CDR3 loop: CASFLAKNIQYF. The full variable domain, with the rest looked up from reference TRBV5-1 and TRBJ2-4, is KAGVTQTPRYLIKTRGQQVTLSCSPISGHRSVSWYQQTPGQGLQFLFEYFSETQRNKGNFPGRFSGRQFSNSRSEMNVSTLELGDSALYLCASFLAKNIQYFGAGTRLSVL.

This sequence joins TRBV10-3 and TRBJ1-6; the D call of TRBD1 rests on TCRdb alone, since no DNA is present to check it. CDR1 is ENHRY and CDR2 is SYGVKD in the germline V gene. The CDR3 spans 17 residues. CDR3 loop: CAISESPGSSYNSPLHF.